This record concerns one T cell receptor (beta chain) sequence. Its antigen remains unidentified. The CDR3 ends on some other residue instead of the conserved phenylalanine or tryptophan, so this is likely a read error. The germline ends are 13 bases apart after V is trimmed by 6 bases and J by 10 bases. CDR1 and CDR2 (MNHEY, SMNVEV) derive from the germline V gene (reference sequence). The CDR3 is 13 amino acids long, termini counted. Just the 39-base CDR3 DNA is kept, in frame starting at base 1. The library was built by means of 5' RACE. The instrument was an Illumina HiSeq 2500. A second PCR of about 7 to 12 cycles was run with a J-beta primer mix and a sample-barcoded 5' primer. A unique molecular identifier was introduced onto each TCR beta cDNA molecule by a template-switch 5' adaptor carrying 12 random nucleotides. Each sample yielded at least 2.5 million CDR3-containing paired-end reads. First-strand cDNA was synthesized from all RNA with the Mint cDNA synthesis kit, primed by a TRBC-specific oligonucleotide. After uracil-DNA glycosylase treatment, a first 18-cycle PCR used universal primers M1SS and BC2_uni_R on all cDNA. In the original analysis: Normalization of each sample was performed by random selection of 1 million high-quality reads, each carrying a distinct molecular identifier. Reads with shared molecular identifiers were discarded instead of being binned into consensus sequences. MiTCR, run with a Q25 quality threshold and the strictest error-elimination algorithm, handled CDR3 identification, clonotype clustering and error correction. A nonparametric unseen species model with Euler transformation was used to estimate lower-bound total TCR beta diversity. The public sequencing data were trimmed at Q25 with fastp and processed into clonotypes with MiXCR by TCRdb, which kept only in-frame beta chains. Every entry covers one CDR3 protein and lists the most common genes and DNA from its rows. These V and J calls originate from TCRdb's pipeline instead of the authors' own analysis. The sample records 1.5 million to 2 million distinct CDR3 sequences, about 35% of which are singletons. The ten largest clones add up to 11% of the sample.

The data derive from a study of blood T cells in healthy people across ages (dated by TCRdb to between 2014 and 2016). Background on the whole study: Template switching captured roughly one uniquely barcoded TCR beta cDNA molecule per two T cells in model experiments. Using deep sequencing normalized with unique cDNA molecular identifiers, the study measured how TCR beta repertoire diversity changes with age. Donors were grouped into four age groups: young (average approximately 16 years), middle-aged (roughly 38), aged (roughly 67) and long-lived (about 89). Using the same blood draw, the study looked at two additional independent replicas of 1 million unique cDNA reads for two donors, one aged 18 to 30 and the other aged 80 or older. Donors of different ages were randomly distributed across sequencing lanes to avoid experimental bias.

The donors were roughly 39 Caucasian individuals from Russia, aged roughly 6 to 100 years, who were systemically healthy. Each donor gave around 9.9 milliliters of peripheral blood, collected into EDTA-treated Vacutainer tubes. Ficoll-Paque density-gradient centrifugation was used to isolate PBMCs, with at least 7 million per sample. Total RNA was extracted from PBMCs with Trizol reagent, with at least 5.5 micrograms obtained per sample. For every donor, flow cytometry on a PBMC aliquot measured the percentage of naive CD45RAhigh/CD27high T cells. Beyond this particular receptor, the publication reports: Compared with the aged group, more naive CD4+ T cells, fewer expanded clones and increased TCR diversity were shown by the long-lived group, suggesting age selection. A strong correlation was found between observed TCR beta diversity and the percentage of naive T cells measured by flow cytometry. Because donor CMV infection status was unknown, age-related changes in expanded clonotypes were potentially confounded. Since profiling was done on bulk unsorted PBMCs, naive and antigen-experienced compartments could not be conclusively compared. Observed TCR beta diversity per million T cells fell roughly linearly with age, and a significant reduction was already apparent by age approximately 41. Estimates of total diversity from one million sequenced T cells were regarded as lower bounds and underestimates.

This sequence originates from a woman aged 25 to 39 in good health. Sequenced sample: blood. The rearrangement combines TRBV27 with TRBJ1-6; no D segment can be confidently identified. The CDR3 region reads CASSGSSGSPLHL. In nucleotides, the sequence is TGTGCCAGCAGCGGATCGTCGGGATCACCCCTCCACCTT.